The 8 T cell receptor beta chains presented below share a single source sample, sequenced in a study of blood T cell repertoires in COVID-19. Libraries were prepared by immunoSEQ multiplex PCR; TCRdb keeps only in-frame clonotypes and omits some of them. The table includes approximately 120,000 clones, approximately 84% detected once. Input material: peripheral blood. All receptors derive from a woman in her forties or fifties who had recovered from COVID-19.

The genes are TRBV10-3 and TRBJ2-3; weak D call: TRBD2 (5 bases). The CDR3 totals 14 residues. Trimming shortened V by 6 bases and J by 1 base, and 11 bases separated the two germline ends. Germline V gene data show CDR1 as ENHRY and CDR2 as SYGVKD. CDR3 coding DNA: TGTGCCATCAGAGCGGATAAACGCACAGATACGCAGTATTTT. This codes for CAIRADKRTDTQYF.

The chain is built from TRBV15 and TRBJ2-1; D is perhaps TRBD1 (5 bases). Trimming took 3 bases from V and 4 from J, leaving 13 bases between them. There are 15 residues in the CDR3. From germline, CDR1 is LNHNV and CDR2 YYDKDF (reference sequence). CDR3 coding DNA: TGTGCCACCAGCAGGCTTGGGGCCAATTACAATGAGCAGTTCTTC. This gives the protein CATSRLGANYNEQFF.

The DNA of the CDR3 is TGTGCCAGCAGCTTCCCTAGCCTCGAGCAGTACTTC. Amino acids: CASSFPSLEQYF. The chain couples TRBV7-2 to TRBJ2-7; D is perhaps TRBD2 (5 bases). Trimming took 3 bases from V and 6 from J, leaving 9 bases between them. The germline gives CDR1 SGHTA, CDR2 FQGNSA. The CDR3 is 12 amino acids.

The V and J genes are TRBV11-3 and TRBJ2-4; 7 positions agree with TRBD1. The CDR3 runs 17 residues. V was pared by 1 base and J by 0 bases, with 6 bases of the junction left unmatched. Germline V gene lookup returns CDR1 SGHNT and CDR2 YENEEA. The CDR3 reads CASSLVRDRIAKNIQYF. The CDR3, as DNA: TGTGCCAGCAGCTTAGTCCGGGACAGAATAGCCAAAAACATTCAGTACTTC.

The CDR3 DNA reads as TGCGCCAGCAGCCTACCAGGGACTGGGAACACCGGGGAGCTGTTTTTT. As protein: CASSLPGTGNTGELFF. The gene calls are TRBV4-1 and TRBJ2-2, with D perhaps matching TRBD2 (6 bases). The CDR3 is 16 residues long. Between the trimmed V and J ends, which lost 4 bases and 1 base, there was a span of 13 bases. Germline V lookup: CDR1 MGHRA, CDR2 YSYEKL.

This clone appeared a single time. V usage is TRBV6-1 and J usage is TRBJ1-5; D call uncertain. The germline V gene encodes CDR1 MNHNS and CDR2 SASEGT. Trimming shortened V by 2 bases and J by 6 bases, and 14 bases separated the two germline ends. The CDR3 is 15 residues long. This CDR3 reads CASSEPPAGRQPQHF. The DNA for the CDR3 is TGTGCCAGCAGTGAACCCCCGGCAGGCCGTCAGCCCCAGCATTTT.

The chain links TRBV20-1 to TRBJ1-5; D is undetermined. From germline, CDR1 is DFQATT and CDR2 SNEGSKA (reference sequence). The CDR3 has 12 amino acids. With 3 bases removed from V and 4 bases from J, the gap between germline ends came to 7 bases. The CDR3 DNA follows: TGCAGTGCTAGTTCGGGGAATCAGCCCCAGCATTTT. Amino acids: CSASSGNQPQHF.

The chain has TRBV5-6 and TRBJ1-3, with 9 bases that match TRBD1. Per the germline V gene, CDR1 is SGHDT and CDR2 is YYEEEE. The CDR3 has 16 residues. V trimming: 1 base; J trimming: 8 bases; junction bases outside the gene matches: 10. CDR3 amino acids: CASSLYGGTGIYTIYF. CDR3 nucleotides: TGTGCCAGCAGCTTGTATGGGGGGACAGGGATTTACACCATATATTTT.